The clone carrying this T cell receptor beta chain occurred a few times. Its antigen remains unknown. This entry is derived from a study of regulatory T cells in long-lasting Graves disease. CDR1 is SEHNR, CDR2 FQNEAQ, per germline (reference sequence). With V trimmed by 1 base and J by 3 bases, 6 bases remained unmatched. This CDR3 comprises 16 residues. Time point given: persistent/refractory GD, antithyroid drugs over 5 years with positive TRAb. PBMC RNA was the source of the TCR library. Findings and caveats of the study: Segments TRBV28, TRBJ1-2 and TRBJ2-5 showed preferential usage in persistent disease.

Through Arm-PCR of CDR3 regions and iRepertoire HTBI primers, TCR beta libraries were built. Via MiXCR, TCRdb re-called the multiplex PCR reads, giving one row per CDR3 protein. The data contain 300,000 to 500,000 distinct CDR3 sequences, less than 25% of them singletons. The chain combines TRBV7-9 with TRBJ2-5, with 9 bases identical to TRBD1. The sequenced sample was peripheral blood mononuclear cells (PBMCs), obtained when the disease was refractory, from a patient treated with antithyroid drugs. The clonotype comes from a female donor with Graves disease. The CDR3 region is CASSLGTGDLKETQYF. CDR3 DNA sequence: TGTGCCAGCAGCTTAGGGACAGGGGACCTCAAAGAGACCCAGTACTTC. Full variable domain (remainder filled in from reference TRBV7-9 and TRBJ2-5): DTGVSQNPRHKITKRGQNVTFRCDPISEHNRLYWYRQTLGQGPEFLTYFQNEAQLEKSRLLSDRFSAERPKGSFSTLEIQRTEQGDSAMYLCASSLGTGDLKETQYFGPGTRLLVL.